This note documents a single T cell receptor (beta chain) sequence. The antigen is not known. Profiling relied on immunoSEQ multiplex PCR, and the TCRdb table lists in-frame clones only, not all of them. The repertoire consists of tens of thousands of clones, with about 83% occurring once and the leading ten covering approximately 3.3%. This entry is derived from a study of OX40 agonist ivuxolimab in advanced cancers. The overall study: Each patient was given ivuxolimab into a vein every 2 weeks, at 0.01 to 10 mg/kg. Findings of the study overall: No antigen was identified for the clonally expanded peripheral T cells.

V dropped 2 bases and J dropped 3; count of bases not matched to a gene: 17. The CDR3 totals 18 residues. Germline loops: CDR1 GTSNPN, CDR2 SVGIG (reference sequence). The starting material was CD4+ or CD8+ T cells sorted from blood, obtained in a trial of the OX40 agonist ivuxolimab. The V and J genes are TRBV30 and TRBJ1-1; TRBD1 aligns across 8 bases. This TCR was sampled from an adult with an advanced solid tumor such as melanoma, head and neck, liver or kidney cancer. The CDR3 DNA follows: TGTGCCTGGAGTCCGCGGCGGGGCAGGGGGCTTCGGGACACTGAAGCTTTCTTT. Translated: CAWSPRRGRGLRDTEAFF.